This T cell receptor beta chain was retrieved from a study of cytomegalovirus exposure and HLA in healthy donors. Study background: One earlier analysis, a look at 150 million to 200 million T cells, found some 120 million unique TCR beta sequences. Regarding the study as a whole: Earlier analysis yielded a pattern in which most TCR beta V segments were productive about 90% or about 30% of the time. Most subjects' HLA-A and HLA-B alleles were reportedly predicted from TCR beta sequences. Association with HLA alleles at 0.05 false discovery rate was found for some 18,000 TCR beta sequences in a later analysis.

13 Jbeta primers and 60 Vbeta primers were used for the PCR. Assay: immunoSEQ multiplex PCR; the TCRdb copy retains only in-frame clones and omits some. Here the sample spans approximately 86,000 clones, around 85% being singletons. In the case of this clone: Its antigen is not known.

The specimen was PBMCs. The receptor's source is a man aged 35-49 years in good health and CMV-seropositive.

DNA for the CDR3: TGTGCCAGCAGTAGCCAGGGGGGAAGCCCCTACGAGCAGTACTTC. It yields the protein CASSSQGGSPYEQYF. The chain joins TRBV6-1 to TRBJ2-7; D is perhaps TRBD1 (7 bases). Trimming cost V 5 bases and J 2 bases, with 16 bases left between them. This CDR3 contains 15 residues. Germline V gene lookup returns CDR1 MNHNS and CDR2 SASEGT.